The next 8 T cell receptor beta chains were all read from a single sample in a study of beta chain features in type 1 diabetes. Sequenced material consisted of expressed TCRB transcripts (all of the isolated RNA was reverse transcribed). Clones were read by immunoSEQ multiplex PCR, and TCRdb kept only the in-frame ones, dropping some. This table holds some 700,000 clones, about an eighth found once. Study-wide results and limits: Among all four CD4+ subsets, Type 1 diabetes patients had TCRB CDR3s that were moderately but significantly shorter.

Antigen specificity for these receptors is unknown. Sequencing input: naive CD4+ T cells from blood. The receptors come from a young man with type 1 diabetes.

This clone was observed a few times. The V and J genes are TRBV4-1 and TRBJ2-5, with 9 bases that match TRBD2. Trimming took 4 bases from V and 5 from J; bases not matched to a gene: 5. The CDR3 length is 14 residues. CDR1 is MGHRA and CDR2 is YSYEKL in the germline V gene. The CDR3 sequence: CASSLGLARETQYF. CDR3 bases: TGCGCCAGCAGCCTGGGACTAGCCAGGGAGACCCAGTACTTC.

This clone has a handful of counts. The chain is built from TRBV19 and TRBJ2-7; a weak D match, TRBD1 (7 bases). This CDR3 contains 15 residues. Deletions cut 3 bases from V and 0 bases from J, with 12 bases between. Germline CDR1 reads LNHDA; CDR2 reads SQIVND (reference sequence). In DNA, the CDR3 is TGTGCCAGTAGTATTGGGGGGACAGTCTCCTACGAGCAGTACTTC. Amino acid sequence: CASSIGGTVSYEQYF.

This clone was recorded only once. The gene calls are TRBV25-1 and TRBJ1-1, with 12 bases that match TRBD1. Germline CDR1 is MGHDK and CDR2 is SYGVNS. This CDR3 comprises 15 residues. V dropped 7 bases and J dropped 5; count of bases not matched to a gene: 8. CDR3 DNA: TGTGCCAGCATAGGGACAGGGGGCGCGAATACTGAAGCTTTCTTT. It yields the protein CASIGTGGANTEAFF.

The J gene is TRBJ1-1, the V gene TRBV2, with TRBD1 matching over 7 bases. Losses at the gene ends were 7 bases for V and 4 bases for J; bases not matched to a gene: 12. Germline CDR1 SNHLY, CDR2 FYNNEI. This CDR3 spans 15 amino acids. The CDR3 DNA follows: TGTGCCAGCACCGGACAGGTGTTCGGTGGCACTGAAGCTTTCTTT. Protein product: CASTGQVFGGTEAFF.

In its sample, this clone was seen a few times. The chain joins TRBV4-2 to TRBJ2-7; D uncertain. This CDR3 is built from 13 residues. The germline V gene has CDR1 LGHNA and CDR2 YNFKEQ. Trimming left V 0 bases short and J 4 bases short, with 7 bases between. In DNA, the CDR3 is TGTGCCAGCAGCCAAGATGGTTGGTACGAGCAGTACTTC. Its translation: CASSQDGWYEQYF.

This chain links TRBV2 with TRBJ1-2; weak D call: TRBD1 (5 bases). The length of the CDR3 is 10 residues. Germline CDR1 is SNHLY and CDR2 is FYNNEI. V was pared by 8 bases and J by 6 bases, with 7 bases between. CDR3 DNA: TGTGCCAGCCGGGGGAATGGCTACACCTTC. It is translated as CASRGNGYTF.

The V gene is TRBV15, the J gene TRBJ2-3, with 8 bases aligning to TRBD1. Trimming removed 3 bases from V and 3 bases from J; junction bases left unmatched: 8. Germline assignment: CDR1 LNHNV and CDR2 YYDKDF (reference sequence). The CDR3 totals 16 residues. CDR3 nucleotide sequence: TGTGCCACCAGCAGGGGCCAGGGGGCGACGACAGATACGCAGTATTTT. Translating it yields CATSRGQGATTDTQYF.

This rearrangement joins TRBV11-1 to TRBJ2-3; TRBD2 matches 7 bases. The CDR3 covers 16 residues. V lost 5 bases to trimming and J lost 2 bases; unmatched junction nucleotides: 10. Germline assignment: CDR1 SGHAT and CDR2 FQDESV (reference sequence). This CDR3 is CASSHVGGANTDTQYF. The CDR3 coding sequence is TGTGCCAGCAGCCACGTGGGAGGGGCGAACACAGATACGCAGTATTTT.